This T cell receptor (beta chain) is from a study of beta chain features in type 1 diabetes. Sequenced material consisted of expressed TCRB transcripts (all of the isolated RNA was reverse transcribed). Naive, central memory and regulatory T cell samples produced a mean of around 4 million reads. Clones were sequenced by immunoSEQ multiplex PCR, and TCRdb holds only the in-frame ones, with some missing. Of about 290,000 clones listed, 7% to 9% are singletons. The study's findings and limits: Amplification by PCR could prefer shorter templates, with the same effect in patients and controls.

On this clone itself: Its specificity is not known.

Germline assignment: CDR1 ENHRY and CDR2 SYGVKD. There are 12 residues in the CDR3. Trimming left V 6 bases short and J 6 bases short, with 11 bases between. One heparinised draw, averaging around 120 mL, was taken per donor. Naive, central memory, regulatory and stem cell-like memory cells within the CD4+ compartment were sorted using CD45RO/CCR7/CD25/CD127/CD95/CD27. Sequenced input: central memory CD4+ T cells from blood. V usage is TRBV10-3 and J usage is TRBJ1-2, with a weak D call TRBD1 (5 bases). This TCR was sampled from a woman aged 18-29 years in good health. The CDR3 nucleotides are TGTGCCATCAGGCAGGGAGATAATGGCTACACCTTC. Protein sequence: CAIRQGDNGYTF.